A single sample gave rise to the 22 T cell receptor beta chains below, sequenced in a study of blood T cell repertoires in COVID-19. TCRdb's table, derived via immunoSEQ multiplex PCR, lists solely in-frame clones and lacks some. The sample lists about 260,000 clones; nearly 90% were seen once. What was sequenced was peripheral blood. All receptors come from a human donor in a cohort sampled during active COVID-19.

The genes are TRBV4-1 and TRBJ1-6; D gene unclear. Trimming removed 4 bases from V and 12 bases from J, with 13 bases in between. The germline V gene has CDR1 MGHRA and CDR2 YSYEKL. The CDR3 is 13 amino acids. CDR3 nucleotide sequence: TGCGCCAGCAGCCTCCTCGCCGGCGGACCCCTCCACTTT. Its protein is CASSLLAGGPLHF.

The CDR3: CASTRLAGESYEQYF. In DNA form, the CDR3 reads TGTGCCAGCACCCGACTAGCGGGGGAGAGCTACGAGCAGTACTTC. This chain connects TRBV19 to TRBJ2-7; 12 bases agree with TRBD2. Losses at the gene ends were 9 bases for V and 3 bases for J; bases not matched to a gene: 9. CDR3 length: 15 residues. Germline V CDR1 and CDR2: LNHDA, SQIVND (reference sequence).

This sequence joins TRBV3-1 (or the pseudogene TRBV3-2) and TRBJ2-7, with 10 nucleotides matching TRBD1. Looked up from germline, CDR1 is LGHDT and CDR2 is YNNKEL (reference sequence). V shed 4 bases, J shed 6 bases, and the junction held 6 bases outside the gene matches. The length of the CDR3 is 14 residues. The CDR3 loop reads CASSPGTGAREQYF. The CDR3 region has the DNA TGTGCCAGCAGCCCGGGGACAGGGGCTCGCGAGCAGTACTTC.

The J gene is TRBJ2-7, the V gene TRBV6-1; possibly TRBD1 for D (6 bases). The CDR3 is made up of 18 amino acids. CDR1 and CDR2 (germline): MNHNS, SASEGT. The V end lost 0 bases, the J end lost 0 bases, and 18 bases lay between the germline ends. The CDR3 spells CASSEAQGSTLRSYEQYF. For the CDR3, the DNA is TGTGCCAGCAGTGAAGCTCAGGGGTCTACCCTACGCTCCTACGAGCAGTACTTC.

The V gene is TRBV7-2, the J gene TRBJ2-1, with 9 bases matching TRBD1. The CDR3 loop spans 16 amino acids. The V segment lost 2 bases and the J segment 7 bases; nucleotides outside the gene matches: 9. Germline assignment: CDR1 SGHTA and CDR2 FQGNSA. The CDR3: CASSLRRQGGRNEQFF. Here the CDR3 DNA reads TGTGCCAGCAGCTTACGAAGACAGGGGGGTAGAAATGAGCAGTTCTTC.

A remark on this clone: The junction differs from germline at one of its ends, possibly a read error. The rearrangement uses TRBV5-5 and TRBJ2-7, with D tentatively TRBD2 (7 bases). This CDR3 comprises 15 residues. The V gene's germline CDR1 is SGHKS and CDR2 YYEKEE (reference sequence). The CDR3 coding sequence is TGTGCCAGCAGCCCCGAATGGTTAGGGGGAGGGACCAGGCGATTC. Translation: CASSPEWLGGGTRRF.

The CDR3 DNA is TGCGCCAGCAGCTTGGGTCTCTCTACGTACCAAGAGACCCAGTACTTC. Its protein product is CASSLGLSTYQETQYF. V gene TRBV5-1 combines with J gene TRBJ2-5; D gene ambiguous. The V gene's germline CDR1 is SGHRS and CDR2 YFSETQ. Trimming shortened V by 0 bases and J by 0 bases, and 12 bases separated the two germline ends. CDR3 length: 16 residues.

The chain carries TRBV7-6 and TRBJ2-7; 11 nucleotides agree with TRBD2. CDR1 and CDR2 from the germline V gene are SGHVS and FNYEAQ. V lost 3 bases, J lost 3 bases, and 4 bases stayed unmatched. The CDR3 is 15 residues long. This CDR3 reads CASSLTSGNFYEQYF. In DNA form, the CDR3 reads TGTGCCAGCAGCTTGACTAGCGGGAATTTCTACGAGCAGTACTTC.

The chain has TRBV6-1 and TRBJ2-7; D call uncertain. V was pared by 4 bases and J by 0 bases, with 19 bases between. The CDR3 contains 17 residues. Per the germline V gene, CDR1 is MNHNS and CDR2 is SASEGT. The CDR3 DNA reads as TGTGCCAGCAGTGCATACCTAGTCGGCGTACGCTCCTACGAGCAGTACTTC. Protein product: CASSAYLVGVRSYEQYF.

A word on this clone: Other DNA sequences in this specimen translate into the identical CDR3. V is TRBV28 and J is TRBJ2-7; 8 bases are shared with TRBD2. The CDR3 length is 11 residues. Germline V lookup: CDR1 MDHEN, CDR2 SYDVKM. Trimming at V came to 6 bases and at J to 7 bases, leaving 2 bases not matched to a gene. For the CDR3, the DNA is TGTGCCAGCAGCGGCGGGGGGGAGCAGTACTTC. Translation gives CASSGGGEQYF.

The V gene is TRBV6-5, the J gene TRBJ1-2, with D perhaps matching TRBD1 (5 bases). The germline V and J ends were trimmed by 0 bases and 0 bases, with 11 bases remaining between them. CDR1 is MNHEY and CDR2 is SVGAGI in the germline V gene. This CDR3 region has 16 residues. The CDR3 spells CASSYSSGGANYGYTF. The CDR3 DNA reads TGTGCCAGCAGTTACTCTTCGGGGGGAGCTAACTATGGCTACACCTTC.

The V and J genes are TRBV19 and TRBJ2-5; TRBD2 matches 7 bases. Germline CDR1 is LNHDA and CDR2 is SQIVND (reference sequence). The junction had 11 bases not matched to a gene; V was cut back by 7 bases and J by 3 bases. This CDR3 has 15 residues. The CDR3 is CASTPGLAEEETQYF. In DNA, the CDR3 is TGTGCCAGTACTCCCGGGCTAGCGGAAGAAGAGACCCAGTACTTC.

This chain links TRBV20-1 with TRBJ1-1, with no clear D. The CDR3 is 13 amino acids. V shed 3 bases and J shed 0 bases, with 8 bases lying between them. CDR1 DFQATT and CDR2 SNEGSKA come from the germline V gene (reference sequence). The CDR3 nucleotides read TGCAGTGCTAGTGAGCGGGTGAACACTGAAGCTTTCTTT. This translates into CSASERVNTEAFF.

This rearrangement joins TRBV11-2 to TRBJ1-4, with D uncertain. Germline V gives CDR1 SGHAT, CDR2 FQNNGV. This CDR3 is 16 amino acids long. Trimming stripped 2 bases from V and 7 bases from J, with 17 bases between. CDR3 DNA sequence: TGTGCCAGCAGCTTATCCGACACAGCCGTAGGTGAAAAACTGTTTTTT. This codes for CASSLSDTAVGEKLFF.

The CDR3: CASSLGQGYGEQFF. The CDR3 nucleotides read TGTGCCAGCAGTTTGGGACAGGGTTACGGTGAGCAGTTCTTC. The rearrangement links TRBV6-5 to TRBJ2-1; TRBD1 matches at 9 bases. This CDR3 has 14 amino acids. Trimming at V came to 4 bases and at J to 9 bases, leaving 7 bases not matched to a gene. Germline V gene sequence: CDR1 MNHEY, CDR2 SVGAGI.

The gene calls are TRBV5-4 and TRBJ2-7, with D possibly TRBD2 on 5 matching bases. The CDR3 sequence is 14 residues long. The V end was cut by 4 bases, the J end by 5 bases, with 16 bases between. CDR1 and CDR2 (germline): SGHNT, YYREEE (reference sequence). The DNA for the CDR3 is TGTGCCAGCAGCCCGGGAATTCCACTAGACGAGCAGTACTTC. This codes for CASSPGIPLDEQYF.

The chain couples TRBV5-5 to TRBJ1-4; weak D call: TRBD1 (5 bases). The CDR3 has 16 amino acids. V shed 1 base and J shed 3 bases, with 13 bases lying between them. Germline values: CDR1 SGHKS, CDR2 YYEKEE (reference sequence). For the CDR3, the DNA is TGTGCCAGCAGCTTGTCCACAGGCGCGTCTAATGAAAAACTGTTTTTT. Protein product: CASSLSTGASNEKLFF.

Comments on this clone: Other DNA sequences of this sample code for an identical CDR3. The genes are TRBV29-1 and TRBJ1-2; D remains unclear. V was trimmed by 4 bases and J by 3 bases, leaving 9 bases between them. Germline CDR1 reads SQVTM; CDR2 reads ANQGSEA. There are 12 residues in the CDR3. CDR3 bases: TGCAGCGTTGGGGCGGGTGACTATGGCTACACCTTC. It encodes CSVGAGDYGYTF.

The chain carries TRBV1 and TRBJ2-1; TRBD2, the D gene given by the table, was not confirmed from the DNA. TRBV1 is flagged as a pseudogene. CDR3 length equals 16 residues. CDR3 nucleotide sequence: TGCACCAGCAGCCAAGGAAAAGCGGGTCCCGTCAATGAGCAGTTCTTC. It yields the protein CTSSQGKAGPVNEQFF.

This chain links TRBV4-3 with TRBJ1-5; D ambiguous. CDR1 is LGHNA, CDR2 YSLEER, per germline. V was pared by 0 bases and J by 7 bases, with 7 bases between. The CDR3 consists of 13 residues. The CDR3 nucleotides are TGCGCCAGCAGCCAAGATATCGGGCAGCCCCAGCATTTT. It specifies CASSQDIGQPQHF.

This rearrangement joins TRBV5-1 to TRBJ2-2; possibly TRBD1 for D (8 bases). Germline lookup yields CDR1 SGHRS and CDR2 YFSETQ. V was trimmed by 1 base and J by 6 bases, leaving 16 bases between them. This CDR3 has 16 residues. CDR3 amino acids: CASSLNRGRGAGELFF. DNA for the CDR3: TGCGCCAGCAGCTTGAACAGGGGGAGGGGTGCCGGGGAGCTGTTTTTT.

As DNA, the CDR3 is TGTGCCAGCAGCTTAGGCCGGGGTCTTCCGTATCTCTATGGCTACACCTTC. Its translation is CASSLGRGLPYLYGYTF. The chain has TRBV13 and TRBJ1-2; D gene uncertain. The germline V gene encodes CDR1 PRHDT and CDR2 FYEKMQ (reference sequence). The CDR3 loop spans 17 amino acids. The ends were cut back, 0 bases at V and 4 bases at J, with 18 bases in the middle.